The 31 T cell receptor beta chains given below trace back to one sample, sequenced in a study of cytomegalovirus exposure and HLA in healthy donors. The PCR contained 60 Vbeta and 13 Jbeta primers. Libraries were prepared by immunoSEQ multiplex PCR; TCRdb keeps only in-frame clonotypes and omits some of them. The sample records some 120,000 clones, roughly 9% being singletons. Sequenced material: PBMCs. These receptors originate from a woman aged 40 to 50 in good health and CMV-seropositive.

About this clone itself: It is likely a read error: a sequence one base away is far more abundant. This chain links TRBV5-4 with TRBJ1-1, with 8 positions matching TRBD1. CDR3 length equals 14 residues. The V and J ends lost 4 bases and 1 base, in that order; junction bases with no gene match: 3. The germline V gene encodes CDR1 SGHNT and CDR2 YYREEE (reference sequence). The chain's CDR3 is CASSLQGGNTEAFF. The CDR3 DNA follows: TGTGCCAGCAGCCTACAGGGGGGGAACACTGAAGCTTTCTTT.

The rearrangement uses TRBV19 and TRBJ2-7, with a possible D match to TRBD1 (6 bases). CDR3 length: 12 amino acids. Trimming cost V 5 bases and J 3 bases, with 8 bases left between them. Germline V CDR1 and CDR2: LNHDA, SQIVND (reference sequence). CDR3: CASSSDSYEQYF. DNA for the CDR3: TGTGCCAGTAGTTCGGACAGCTACGAGCAGTACTTC.

Only a few counts were recorded for this clone. In nucleotides, the CDR3 is TGTGCTAGTGGACCAGGACAGGAGGGAACTGAAGCTTTCTTT. As protein: CASGPGQEGTEAFF. The rearrangement links TRBV12-5 to TRBJ1-1; 7 nucleotides match TRBD1. J gave up 5 bases and V 6 bases, and 9 bases lay outside the gene matches. The CDR3 consists of 14 residues. Per the germline V gene, CDR1 is LGHNT and CDR2 is FRNRAP.

In its sample, this clone was seen a few times. CDR3 DNA: TGTGCCAGCAGTTTAACCGTTGGACTAGCGGGGGGGCCAGGCTCCTACAATGAGCAGTTCTTC. It translates to CASSLTVGLAGGPGSYNEQFF. The V call is TRBV27, the J call TRBJ2-1, with 15 bases aligning to TRBD2. Germline V gene lookup returns CDR1 MNHEY and CDR2 SMNVEV (reference sequence). V gave up 2 bases and J gave up 0 bases; unmatched junction bases: 11. This CDR3 contains 21 residues.

The V gene is TRBV5-1, the J gene TRBJ2-1; no definite D call. The CDR3 length is 16 residues. Trimming took off 4 bases at V and 0 bases at J, with 14 bases between the two ends. Germline V CDR1 and CDR2: SGHRS, YFSETQ. This CDR3 is CASSDRLSSSYNEQFF. CDR3 DNA: TGCGCCAGCAGCGACCGATTATCTAGCTCCTACAATGAGCAGTTCTTC.

The chain links TRBV6-4 to TRBJ1-1; D may be TRBD1 (6 bases). Per the germline V gene, CDR1 is MRHNA and CDR2 is SNTAGT. V lost 6 bases and J 5 bases, leaving 13 bases between the germline ends. The CDR3 is 13 residues long. The CDR3 loop is CASSLTGETEAFF. CDR3 nucleotides: TGTGCCAGCAGCCTGACAGGTGAAACTGAAGCTTTCTTT.

The V call is TRBV6-5, the J call TRBJ1-1; tentatively, D is TRBD1 (5 bases). Trimming shortened V by 2 bases and J by 1 base, and 8 bases separated the two germline ends. The CDR3 loop spans 14 amino acids. Germline values: CDR1 MNHEY, CDR2 SVGAGI. The CDR3 nucleotides read TGTGCCAGCAGTTACACTCAGGGGAACACTGAAGCTTTCTTT. Protein sequence: CASSYTQGNTEAFF.

V and J are TRBV6-5 and TRBJ2-7; 7 bases line up with TRBD1. This CDR3 comprises 15 residues. Germline assignment: CDR1 MNHEY and CDR2 SVGAGI. V shed 6 bases and J 3 bases; nucleotides not matched to a gene: 11. The CDR3 DNA reads as TGTGCCAGCAGGTCCACAGGGGTTAACTTCTACGAGCAGTACTTC. This encodes CASRSTGVNFYEQYF.

In nucleotides, the CDR3 is TGTGCCATCAGTGAGTCTGGGGGGGACACTGAAGCTTTCTTT. Amino acid sequence: CAISESGGDTEAFF. The rearrangement joins TRBV10-3 to TRBJ1-1; the D gene is possibly TRBD1 (5 bases). Trimming removed 0 bases at V and 3 bases at J, with 8 bases between. Germline V gene sequence: CDR1 ENHRY, CDR2 SYGVKD. There are 14 residues in the CDR3.

The chain recombines TRBV6-4 with TRBJ1-2; D gene unclear. Trimming shortened V by 5 bases and J by 3 bases, and 10 bases separated the two germline ends. The CDR3 totals 13 residues. Germline V gives CDR1 MRHNA, CDR2 SNTAGT. CDR3 amino acids: CASSLGADYGYTF. CDR3 DNA: TGTGCCAGCAGTCTTGGCGCGGACTATGGCTACACCTTC.

The table lists this clone with a few counts. The chain joins TRBV7-8 to TRBJ2-5, with TRBD1 matching 8 bases. The CDR3 has 14 amino acids. V shed 1 base and J 5 bases; nucleotides not matched to a gene: 3. CDR1 is SGHVS, CDR2 FQNEAQ, per germline. CDR3 amino acids: CASSLGTGLETQYF. CDR3 DNA: TGTGCCAGCAGCTTAGGGACAGGGTTGGAGACCCAGTACTTC.

This clone was observed a few times. V is TRBV7-9 and J is TRBJ1-1; 8 nucleotides line up with TRBD1. In germline, CDR1 is SEHNR, CDR2 FQNEAQ (reference sequence). The CDR3 runs to 14 residues. Trimming cost V 5 bases and J 4 bases; bases outside gene matches: 6. CDR3 nucleotide sequence: TGTGCCAGCAGCGCGACAGGGGAAAGCACTGAAGCTTTCTTT. The encoded protein is CASSATGESTEAFF.

J is TRBJ2-3 and V is TRBV2, with D perhaps TRBD2 (5 bases). Trimming shortened V by 4 bases and J by 5 bases, and 10 bases separated the two germline ends. The CDR3 extends over 13 amino acids. From germline, CDR1 is SNHLY and CDR2 FYNNEI. CDR3 bases: TGTGCCAGCAGTGCGACGGGGAGAGATACGCAGTATTTT. As protein: CASSATGRDTQYF. Full variable domain (remainder filled in from reference TRBV2 and TRBJ2-3): EPEVTQTPSHQVTQMGQEVILRCVPISNHLYFYWYRQILGQKVEFLVSFYNNEISEKSEIFDDQFSVERPDGSNFTLKIRSTKLEDSAMYFCASSATGRDTQYFGPGTRLTVL.

This clone was detected only a few times. The V and J genes are TRBV30 and TRBJ2-1; TRBD2 aligns across 11 bases. Unmatched junction bases numbered 5, after V lost 0 bases and J lost 4 bases. The CDR3 is 16 amino acids. Germline V CDR1 and CDR2: GTSNPN, SVGIG (reference sequence). The CDR3 sequence is CAWSVPTSGGYNEQFF. The CDR3 nucleotides read TGTGCCTGGAGTGTACCCACTAGCGGGGGTTACAATGAGCAGTTCTTC.

This clone was seen a handful of times. The J gene is TRBJ1-5, the V gene TRBV7-8, with a possible D match to TRBD1 (6 bases). The CDR3 is 16 amino acids. From germline, CDR1 is SGHVS and CDR2 FQNEAQ. V lost 4 bases and J lost 0, with 13 bases in between. This CDR3 reads CASSYGTKFSNQPQHF. CDR3 in DNA: TGTGCCAGCAGCTACGGGACAAAATTTAGCAATCAGCCCCAGCATTTT.

This clone occurred a few times. At one boundary the junction diverges from the germline segment, which might be a read error. The gene calls are TRBV5-4 and TRBJ1-1, with 7 bases fitting TRBD1. Germline loops: CDR1 SGHNT, CDR2 YYREEE (reference sequence). CDR3 length equals 16 residues. In DNA, the CDR3 is TGTGCCAGCAGCTTGGGACGACAGGGATTGAACCCTGAAGCTTTCTTT. Residues: CASSLGRQGLNPEAFF.

This clone was detected only a few times. The chain links TRBV6-5 to TRBJ1-6; D is unclear. Trimming left V 0 bases short and J 9 bases short, with 9 bases between. Per the germline V gene, CDR1 is MNHEY and CDR2 is SVGAGI. There are 14 residues in the CDR3. CDR3 nucleotide sequence: TGTGCCAGCAGTTACTCGATTGAGGGTTCACCCCTCCACTTT. Its protein product is CASSYSIEGSPLHF.

This clone was seen only a few times. The chain has TRBV12-5 and TRBJ1-6; maybe TRBD1 (6 bases). V was shortened by 5 bases and J by 7 bases, with 15 bases between the two germline ends. The CDR3 has 15 residues. The germline V gene has CDR1 LGHNT and CDR2 FRNRAP. The CDR3 loop reads CASGSTGTGNSPLHF. CDR3 coding DNA: TGTGCTAGTGGTAGTACAGGGACGGGAAATTCACCCCTCCACTTT.

The chain employs TRBV15 and TRBJ1-2; D is possibly TRBD1 (6 bases). V lost 2 bases and J 7 bases, leaving 11 bases between the germline ends. This CDR3 is 13 amino acids long. Germline-derived CDR1 and CDR2 are LNHNV and YYDKDF (reference sequence). For the CDR3, the DNA is TGTGCCACCAGCAGATCACAGGGTCTTGGCTACACCTTC. Amino acids: CATSRSQGLGYTF. The variable domain in full, completed from reference TRBV15 and TRBJ1-2, reads DAMVIQNPRYQVTQFGKPVTLSCSQTLNHNVMYWYQQKSSQAPKLLFHYYDKDFNNEADTPDNFQSRRPNTSFCFLDIRSPGLGDTAMYLCATSRSQGLGYTFGSGTRLTVV.

This clone was counted between two and nine times. For the CDR3, the DNA is TGTGCCAGCAGCCCACTAGCTATACGCGACGAGCAGTACTTC. Translated: CASSPLAIRDEQYF. The J gene is TRBJ2-7, the V gene TRBV9; D is perhaps TRBD2 (6 bases). CDR3 size: 14 residues. Between the trimmed V and J ends, which lost 4 bases and 5 bases, there was a span of 16 bases. CDR1 and CDR2 (germline): SGDLS, YYNGEE.

The rearrangement uses TRBV27 and TRBJ2-5, with no clear D. Germline CDR1 is MNHEY and CDR2 is SMNVEV (reference sequence). The CDR3 spans 14 residues. Trimming took off 5 bases at V and 5 bases at J, with 15 bases between the two ends. CDR3 DNA: TGTGCCAGCAGTGGCCCGGGTGACTGGGAGACCCAGTACTTC. This gives the protein CASSGPGDWETQYF.

This clone was observed a handful of times. The rearrangement joins TRBV18 to TRBJ1-6; 7 bases are a match to TRBD1. Germline CDR1 is KGHSH and CDR2 is LQKENI. This CDR3 spans 16 amino acids. V lost 2 bases, J lost 7 bases, and 8 bases stayed unmatched. CDR3 bases: TGTGCCAGCTCACCAAGCCGGCAGGGGGAGAATTCACCCCTCCACTTT. Residues: CASSPSRQGENSPLHF.

The chain recombines TRBV7-2 with TRBJ1-2; 12 bases fit TRBD1. This CDR3 spans 15 amino acids. Losses at the gene ends were 5 bases for V and 7 bases for J; bases not matched to a gene: 8. Germline V lookup: CDR1 SGHTA, CDR2 FQGNSA. CDR3 nucleotide sequence: TGTGCCAGCAGCGCCTCGGGACAGGGGGCGATTGGCTACACCTTC. Encoded protein: CASSASGQGAIGYTF.

As DNA, the CDR3 is TGTGCCAGTAGTACACAGGGGGGCACTGAAGCTTTCTTT. Its protein product is CASSTQGGTEAFF. The chain couples TRBV19 to TRBJ1-1; 8 bases match TRBD1. Trimming cost V 4 bases and J 4 bases; bases outside gene matches: 2. The germline CDR1 and CDR2 sequences are LNHDA and SQIVND (reference sequence). The CDR3 has 13 residues.

This clone showed up just a few times. The rearrangement uses TRBV29-1 and TRBJ2-7; D might be TRBD1 (6 bases). V gave up 7 bases and J gave up 5 bases, with 18 bases separating them. The CDR3 is made up of 13 amino acids. CDR1 and CDR2 from the germline V gene are SQVTM and ANQGSEA. CDR3 bases: TGCAGCGCTAGAACAGGGTCCTGGAACGAGCAGTACTTC. Translated: CSARTGSWNEQYF.

There are a few counts of this clone. This chain joins TRBV19 and TRBJ2-3; no firm D call. Trimming stripped 5 bases from V and 6 bases from J, with 12 bases between. This CDR3 spans 13 amino acids. CDR1 is LNHDA and CDR2 is SQIVND in the germline V gene (reference sequence). The CDR3 sequence: CASSPESRDTQYF. CDR3 in DNA: TGTGCCAGTAGTCCCGAATCGAGGGATACGCAGTATTTT.

This clone occurred a few times. This chain links TRBV25-1 with TRBJ2-7, with 7 nucleotides matching TRBD1. Germline loops: CDR1 MGHDK, CDR2 SYGVNS. This CDR3 comprises 16 residues. V was pared by 4 bases and J by 3 bases, with 12 bases of the junction left unmatched. The CDR3 protein is CASSGTVGTAYYEQYF. CDR3 DNA sequence: TGTGCCAGCAGTGGGACAGTCGGGACAGCCTACTACGAGCAGTACTTC.

This clone was seen more than once but under ten times. The rearrangement links TRBV27 to TRBJ1-6; a possible D gene is TRBD1 (6 bases). The ends were cut back, 5 bases at V and 7 bases at J, with 18 bases in the middle. The CDR3 length is 16 residues. Germline V gene lookup returns CDR1 MNHEY and CDR2 SMNVEV (reference sequence). CDR3 sequence (DNA): TGTGCCAGCAGTCCCAGGGGATCGCCCAACAATTCACCCCTCCACTTT. It yields the protein CASSPRGSPNNSPLHF.

The sample holds a few counts of this clone. At one boundary the junction diverges from the germline segment, which might be a read error. J is TRBJ1-2 and V is TRBV5-6, with 8 bases fitting TRBD1. The CDR3 is 13 amino acids. Per the germline V gene, CDR1 is SGHDT and CDR2 is YYEEEE. The DNA for the CDR3 is TGTGCCAGCAGCTTGCAGGGGGCTGGCCCCCGAGCCTTC. Its protein product is CASSLQGAGPRAF.

The rearrangement links TRBV2 to TRBJ1-6; TRBD1 might be the D (5 bases). Germline assignment: CDR1 SNHLY and CDR2 FYNNEI. The CDR3 runs 12 residues. The CDR3 loop is CLGGTLNSPLHF. The CDR3, as DNA: TGTCTGGGGGGGACTCTCAATTCACCCCTCCACTTT.

This clone was counted between two and nine times. This chain connects TRBV11-2 to TRBJ2-2; tentative D call: TRBD1 (6 bases). Germline V CDR1 and CDR2: SGHAT, FQNNGV. The CDR3 contains 13 residues. V was clipped by 7 bases and J by 5 bases, with 11 bases between them. The CDR3: CASTNRETGELFF. CDR3 nucleotide sequence: TGTGCCAGCACCAACAGGGAAACCGGGGAGCTGTTTTTT.